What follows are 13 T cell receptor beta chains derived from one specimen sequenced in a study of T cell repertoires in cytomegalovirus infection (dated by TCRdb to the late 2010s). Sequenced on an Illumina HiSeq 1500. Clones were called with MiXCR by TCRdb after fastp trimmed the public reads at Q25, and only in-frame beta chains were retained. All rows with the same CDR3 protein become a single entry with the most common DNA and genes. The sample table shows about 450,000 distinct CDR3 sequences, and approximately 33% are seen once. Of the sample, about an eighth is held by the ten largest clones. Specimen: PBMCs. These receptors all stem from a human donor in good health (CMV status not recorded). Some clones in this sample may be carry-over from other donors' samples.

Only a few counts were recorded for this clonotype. The CDR3 DNA follows: TGTGCCAGCAGCCTCAGACAGGGGACCAATCAGCCCCAGCATTTT. It specifies CASSLRQGTNQPQHF. This rearrangement joins TRBV27 to TRBJ1-5, with 8 positions matching TRBD1. Germline trimming cut 6 bases from V and 3 bases from J; bases unmatched to any gene: 7. Germline CDR1 and CDR2: MNHEY and SMNVEV (reference sequence). CDR3 length: 15 residues.

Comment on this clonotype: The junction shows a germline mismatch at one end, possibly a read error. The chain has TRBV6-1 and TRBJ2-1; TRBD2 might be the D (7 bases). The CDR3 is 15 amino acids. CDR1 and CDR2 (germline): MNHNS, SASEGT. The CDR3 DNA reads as TGTGCCAGCAGAGCCCAAGAGGGGGGGAGCAATGATCAGTTCTTC. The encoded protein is CASRAQEGGSNDQFF.

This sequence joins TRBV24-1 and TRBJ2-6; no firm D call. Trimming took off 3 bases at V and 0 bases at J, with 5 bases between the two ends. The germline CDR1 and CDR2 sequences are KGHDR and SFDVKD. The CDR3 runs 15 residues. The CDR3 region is CATSDQTSGANVLTF. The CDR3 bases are TGTGCCACCAGTGATCAAACCTCTGGGGCCAACGTCCTGACTTTC.

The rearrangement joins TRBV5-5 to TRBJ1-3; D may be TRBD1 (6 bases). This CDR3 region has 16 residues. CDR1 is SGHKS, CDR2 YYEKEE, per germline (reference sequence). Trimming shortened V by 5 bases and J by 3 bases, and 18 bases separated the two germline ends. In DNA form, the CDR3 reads TGTGCCAGCAGTTCGACAGGTGGCCAATTTGGAAACACCATATATTTT. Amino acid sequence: CASSSTGGQFGNTIYF.

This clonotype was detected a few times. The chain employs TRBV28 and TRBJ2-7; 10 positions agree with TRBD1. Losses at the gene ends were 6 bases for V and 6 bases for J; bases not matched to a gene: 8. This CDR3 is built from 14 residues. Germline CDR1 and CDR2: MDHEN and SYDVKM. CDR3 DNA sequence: TGTGCCAGCAGCGGGGGGACAGGGGTGAGCGAGCAGTACTTC. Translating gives CASSGGTGVSEQYF.

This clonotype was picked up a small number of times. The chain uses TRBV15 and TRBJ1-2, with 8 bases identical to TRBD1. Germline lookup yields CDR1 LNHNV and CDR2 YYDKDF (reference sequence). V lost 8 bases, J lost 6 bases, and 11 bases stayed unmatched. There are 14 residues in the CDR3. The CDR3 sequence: CATSRQGKADGYTF. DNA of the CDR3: TGTGCCACCTCCAGACAGGGGAAGGCGGATGGCTACACCTTC. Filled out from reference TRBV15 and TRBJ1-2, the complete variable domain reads DAMVIQNPRYQVTQFGKPVTLSCSQTLNHNVMYWYQQKSSQAPKLLFHYYDKDFNNEADTPDNFQSRRPNTSFCFLDIRSPGLGDTAMYLCATSRQGKADGYTFGSGTRLTVV.

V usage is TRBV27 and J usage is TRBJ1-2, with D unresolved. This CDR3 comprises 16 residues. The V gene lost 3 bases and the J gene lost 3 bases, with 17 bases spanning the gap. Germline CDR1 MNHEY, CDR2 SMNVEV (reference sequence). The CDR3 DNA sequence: TGTGCCAGCAGTTTCTCTATGGGTCCATCTCACTATGGCTACACCTTC. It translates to CASSFSMGPSHYGYTF.

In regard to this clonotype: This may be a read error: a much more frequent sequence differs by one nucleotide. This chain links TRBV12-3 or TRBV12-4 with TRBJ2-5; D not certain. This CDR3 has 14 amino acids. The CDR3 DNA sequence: TGTACCAGCAGTTTACCATGGCAGCAAGAGACCCAGTACTTC. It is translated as CTSSLPWQQETQYF.

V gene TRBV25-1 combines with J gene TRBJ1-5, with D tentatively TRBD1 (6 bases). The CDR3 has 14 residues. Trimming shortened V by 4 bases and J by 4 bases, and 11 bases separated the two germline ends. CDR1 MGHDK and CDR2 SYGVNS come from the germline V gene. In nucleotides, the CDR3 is TGTGCCAGCAGTGGAACAGGGTGGAATCAGCCCCAGCATTTT. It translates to CASSGTGWNQPQHF. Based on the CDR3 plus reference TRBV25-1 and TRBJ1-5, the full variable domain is EADIYQTPRYLVIGTGKKITLECSQTMGHDKMYWYQQDPGMELHLIHYSYGVNSTEKGDLSSESTVSRIRTEHFPLTLESARPSHTSQYLCASSGTGWNQPQHFGDGTRLSIL.

The CDR3 DNA follows: TGTGCCAGCAGTTATATTGGGGCTAATTCACCCCTCCACTTT. Protein product: CASSYIGANSPLHF. The J gene is TRBJ1-6, the V gene TRBV6-5; the D gene is possibly TRBD1 (5 bases). The V and J ends lost 3 bases and 6 bases respectively, with 9 bases between them. The V gene's germline CDR1 is MNHEY and CDR2 SVGAGI. This CDR3 has 14 amino acids.

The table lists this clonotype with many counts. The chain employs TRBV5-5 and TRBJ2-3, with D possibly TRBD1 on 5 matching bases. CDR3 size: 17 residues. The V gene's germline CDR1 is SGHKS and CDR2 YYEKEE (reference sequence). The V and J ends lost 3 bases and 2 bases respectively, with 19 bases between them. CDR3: CASSSLVGRAPTDTQYF. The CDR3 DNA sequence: TGTGCCAGCAGCTCCTTGGTTGGCAGGGCCCCCACAGATACGCAGTATTTT.

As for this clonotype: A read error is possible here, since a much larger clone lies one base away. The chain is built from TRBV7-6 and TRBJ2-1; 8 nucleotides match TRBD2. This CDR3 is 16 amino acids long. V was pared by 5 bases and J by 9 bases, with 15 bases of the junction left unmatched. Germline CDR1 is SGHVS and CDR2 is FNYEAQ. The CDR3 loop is CASSVRWRGAQGEQFF. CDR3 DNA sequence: TGTGCCAGCAGCGTAAGATGGCGGGGGGCCCAGGGTGAGCAGTTCTTC.

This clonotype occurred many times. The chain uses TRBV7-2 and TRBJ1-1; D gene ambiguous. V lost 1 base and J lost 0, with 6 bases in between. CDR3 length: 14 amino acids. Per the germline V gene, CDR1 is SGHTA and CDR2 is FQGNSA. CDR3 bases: TGTGCCAGCAGCTTAGAATGGATGAACACTGAAGCTTTCTTT. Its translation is CASSLEWMNTEAFF.